What follows are 21 T cell receptor beta chains derived from one specimen sequenced in a study of sequential checkpoint blockade in melanoma. Sequencing used immunoSEQ multiplex PCR; TCRdb keeps in-frame clones, though not all of them. The sample includes several thousand clones, around 72% seen only once; the top ten take about 18%. Stated treatment: randomized to nivolumab then ipilimumab (arm A) or the reverse (arm B). The specimen was CD8+ T cells sorted from blood (inferred from file names), collected from a patient given nivolumab and ipilimumab in sequence. Receptor source: a human donor with melanoma.

The chain employs TRBV5-1 and TRBJ1-2; 9 bases agree with TRBD1. Germline CDR1 SGHRS, CDR2 YFSETQ. Trimming took 4 bases from V and 2 from J; bases not matched to a gene: 9. The CDR3 has 16 residues. CDR3: CASSPSPGTGNYGYTF. In DNA form, the CDR3 reads TGCGCCAGCAGCCCAAGTCCCGGGACAGGGAACTATGGCTACACCTTC.

This clone was detected only a few times. CDR3 sequence reads: CASSLMLGLAGDPRGVVDTQYF. CDR3 bases: TGTGCCAGCAGCTTAATGTTAGGGCTAGCGGGAGACCCGAGAGGAGTTGTAGATACGCAGTATTTT. The V gene is TRBV7-8, the J gene TRBJ2-3; 10 nucleotides match TRBD2. Germline V gene data show CDR1 as SGHVS and CDR2 as FQNEAQ. V shed 2 bases and J 5 bases; nucleotides not matched to a gene: 25. The CDR3 covers 22 residues. The variable domain in full, completed from reference TRBV7-8 and TRBJ2-3, reads GAGVSQSPRYKVAKRGQDVALRCDPISGHVSLFWYQQALGQGPEFLTYFQNEAQLDKSGLPSDRFFAERPEGSVSTLKIQRTQQEDSAVYLCASSLMLGLAGDPRGVVDTQYFGPGTRLTVL.

The CDR3 DNA follows: TGCGCCAGCAGCCAAGATTGGGCCGGGGGGGGTAGCACAGATACGCAGTATTTT. Translating it yields CASSQDWAGGGSTDTQYF. The chain has TRBV4-1 and TRBJ2-3, with 8 bases identical to TRBD2. The CDR3 runs 18 residues. V gave up 0 bases and J gave up 0 bases; unmatched junction bases: 8. Per the germline V gene, CDR1 is MGHRA and CDR2 is YSYEKL.

This chain uses TRBV4-3 with TRBJ2-7, with 10 bases that match TRBD2. Germline CDR1 reads LGHNA; CDR2 reads YSLEER. The CDR3 is 14 amino acids. Trimming removed 1 base from V and 3 bases from J; junction bases left unmatched: 0. The DNA for the CDR3 is TGCGCCAGCAGCCAAGGACTAGCGGGCTACGAGCAGTACTTC. Protein: CASSQGLAGYEQYF.

V usage is TRBV19 and J usage is TRBJ1-1, with a weak D call TRBD1 (5 bases). The CDR3 length is 14 residues. Germline CDR1 and CDR2: LNHDA and SQIVND (reference sequence). V lost 10 bases and J 3 bases, leaving 18 bases between the germline ends. The CDR3 reads CATFGGMLDTEAFF. CDR3 sequence (DNA): TGTGCCACCTTCGGGGGGATGTTGGACACTGAAGCTTTCTTT.

The chain uses TRBV15 and TRBJ2-1, with D perhaps matching TRBD2 (5 bases). Trimming shortened V by 0 bases and J by 2 bases, and 11 bases separated the two germline ends. The CDR3 is 16 residues long. The germline V gene has CDR1 LNHNV and CDR2 YYDKDF (reference sequence). The CDR3, as DNA: TGTGCCACCAGCAGAGAAGCGGAGAGTCCCTACAATGAGCAGTTCTTC. Residues: CATSREAESPYNEQFF.

This clone was found a few times. The chain has TRBV2 and TRBJ1-5, with TRBD1 matching 7 bases. This CDR3 region has 15 residues. Germline assignment: CDR1 SNHLY and CDR2 FYNNEI. The V and J ends lost 8 bases and 0 bases, in that order; junction bases with no gene match: 7. The CDR3 here is CASGYGTVSNQPQHF. CDR3 sequence (DNA): TGTGCCAGCGGTTACGGGACAGTTAGCAATCAGCCCCAGCATTTT.

The V and J genes are TRBV4-3 and TRBJ2-7; 8 positions agree with TRBD2. In germline, CDR1 is LGHNA, CDR2 YSLEER. The CDR3 loop spans 15 amino acids. With 1 base clipped from V and 2 bases from J, the junction kept 4 bases outside the gene matches. CDR3: CASSQAREGPYEQYF. In DNA, the CDR3 is TGCGCCAGCAGCCAAGCTCGGGAGGGCCCCTACGAGCAGTACTTC.

This chain joins TRBV7-8 and TRBJ2-3, with 11 bases lining up with TRBD2. CDR3 length: 16 amino acids. V was pared by 4 bases and J by 1 base, with 4 bases of the junction left unmatched. CDR1 and CDR2 from the germline V gene are SGHVS and FQNEAQ. The CDR3 DNA is TGTGCCAGCAGCTCATTAGCGGGAGGGGGCACAGATACGCAGTATTTT. It translates to CASSSLAGGGTDTQYF. The full variable domain, rest sourced from reference TRBV7-8 and TRBJ2-3, is GAGVSQSPRYKVAKRGQDVALRCDPISGHVSLFWYQQALGQGPEFLTYFQNEAQLDKSGLPSDRFFAERPEGSVSTLKIQRTQQEDSAVYLCASSSLAGGGTDTQYFGPGTRLTVL.

Regarding this clone: Within the sample, other DNA sequences also encode this same CDR3. The chain carries TRBV6-1 and TRBJ2-7, with TRBD2 matching 7 bases. Losses at the gene ends were 4 bases for V and 0 bases for J; bases not matched to a gene: 3. Germline V gives CDR1 MNHNS, CDR2 SASEGT. This CDR3 is 14 amino acids long. DNA for the CDR3: TGTGCCAGCAGTGGACGCGGGAGCTCCTACGAGCAGTACTTC. Amino acids: CASSGRGSSYEQYF.

This chain uses TRBV21-1 with TRBJ2-3; TRBD1, the table's D call, was not compared with the DNA. TRBV21-1 is termed a pseudogene. The CDR3 sequence is 14 residues long. The CDR3 protein is CASRPTVMQDTQYF. In DNA form, the CDR3 reads TGTGCCAGCAGACCTACAGTCATGCAAGATACGCAGTATTTT.

The rearrangement uses TRBV4-3 and TRBJ2-5, with 9 nucleotides matching TRBD2. This CDR3 has 16 residues. J lost 5 bases, V lost 2 bases, and 9 bases had no gene match. The germline CDR1 and CDR2 sequences are LGHNA and YSLEER. The chain's CDR3 is CASSQTAGGGGETQYF. The CDR3 nucleotides read TGCGCCAGCAGCCAAACAGCGGGGGGCGGAGGGGAGACCCAGTACTTC.

This sequence joins TRBV7-2 and TRBJ1-1; possibly TRBD1 for D (6 bases). CDR3 length equals 14 residues. Germline CDR1 is SGHTA and CDR2 is FQGNSA. Trimming took off 3 bases at V and 3 bases at J, with 11 bases between the two ends. The CDR3 DNA sequence: TGTGCCAGCAGCTTCAGGGGTTGGGACACTGAAGCTTTCTTT. Its protein product is CASSFRGWDTEAFF. The full variable domain, completed using reference TRBV7-2 and TRBJ1-1, is GAGVSQSPSNKVTEKGKDVELRCDPISGHTALYWYRQSLGQGLEFLIYFQGNSAPDKSGLPSDRFSAERTGGSVSTLTIQRTQQEDSAVYLCASSFRGWDTEAFFGQGTRLTVV.

The table lists this clone with a few counts. The chain recombines TRBV7-3 with TRBJ2-5, with D hard to call. V was clipped by 1 base and J by 5 bases, with 11 bases between them. Germline CDR1 and CDR2: SGHTA and FQGTGA. The CDR3 runs 14 residues. The CDR3 region has the DNA TGTGCCAGCAGCTTAAAAGTACTAAAGGAGACCCAGTACTTC. Translation: CASSLKVLKETQYF.

This clone was recorded once. V gene TRBV27 combines with J gene TRBJ2-1; D is perhaps TRBD2 (7 bases). Germline assignment: CDR1 MNHEY and CDR2 SMNVEV (reference sequence). CDR3 length: 15 amino acids. The V gene lost 6 bases and the J gene lost 6 bases, with 18 bases spanning the gap. CDR3 in DNA: TGTGCCAGCAGCACGGGGGGCGGTAGTTTCAATGAGCAGTTCTTC. This gives the protein CASSTGGGSFNEQFF.

This clone occurred once. This chain uses TRBV6-6 with TRBJ2-7; D ambiguous. Per germline, CDR1 MNHNY and CDR2 SVGAGI (reference sequence). The V end lost 2 bases, the J end lost 4 bases, and 9 bases lay between the germline ends. This CDR3 has 13 residues. The CDR3 spells CASSYAPGYEQYF. CDR3 DNA: TGTGCCAGCAGTTACGCTCCGGGTTACGAGCAGTACTTC.

The chain couples TRBV15 to TRBJ2-7; possible D gene TRBD1, 5 bases. Germline loops: CDR1 LNHNV, CDR2 YYDKDF (reference sequence). The V gene lost 4 bases and the J gene lost 2 bases, with 9 bases spanning the gap. The CDR3 covers 13 residues. The DNA of the CDR3 is TGTGCCACCAGCAAGACAGCCACCTACGAGCAGTACTTC. It encodes CATSKTATYEQYF.

The chain has TRBV7-9 and TRBJ1-3; no reliable D call. Trimming removed 3 bases from V and 4 bases from J, with 10 bases in between. This CDR3 contains 14 residues. The germline V gene has CDR1 SEHNR and CDR2 FQNEAQ (reference sequence). The CDR3 spells CASSLPGFGNTIYF. The CDR3 DNA reads TGTGCCAGCAGCTTGCCCGGGTTCGGAAACACCATATATTTT.

The chain combines TRBV7-8 with TRBJ2-1; TRBD2 agrees at 9 bases. The CDR3 extends over 15 amino acids. Germline V gene sequence: CDR1 SGHVS, CDR2 FQNEAQ. V trimming: 5 bases; J trimming: 4 bases; junction bases outside the gene matches: 6. The CDR3 region is CASSPTSGGYNEQFF. CDR3 DNA: TGTGCCAGCAGCCCGACTAGCGGAGGATACAATGAGCAGTTCTTC.

The CDR3 region has the DNA TGCAGTGTTTCCACGGGGGAGGGCTACACCTTC. Encoded protein: CSVSTGEGYTF. The V and J genes are TRBV20-1 and TRBJ1-2; the D gene is possibly TRBD1 (5 bases). CDR3 length: 11 amino acids. The V gene's germline CDR1 is DFQATT and CDR2 SNEGSKA (reference sequence). V dropped 7 bases and J dropped 8 bases, with 14 bases sitting between them.

The V and J genes are TRBV6-5 and TRBJ2-7; 13 nucleotides match TRBD2. V lost 5 bases and J lost 4; bases outside the gene matches: 2. The CDR3 is 14 residues long. Germline V gene lookup returns CDR1 MNHEY and CDR2 SVGAGI. This chain's CDR3 is CASSLGLAGYEQYF. The CDR3 coding sequence is TGTGCCAGCAGTCTGGGACTAGCGGGATACGAGCAGTACTTC.